This T cell receptor (beta chain) was recorded in a study of T-cell reconstitution after alpha-beta-depleted transplantation in children. Molecular barcoding with unique molecular identifiers was used for the TCRbeta library. TCRdb reanalysed the PCR reads using MiXCR and keeps one entry per CDR3 protein. In the table there are approximately 510,000 distinct CDR3 sequences, about 17% of which are singletons. Trimming took off 5 bases at V and 7 bases at J, with 24 bases between the two ends. The CDR3 sequence is 16 residues long. Per germline, CDR1 DFQATT and CDR2 SNEGSKA (reference sequence). The sequences come from PBMCs from the stem cell graft donor, collected from the stem cell graft. This chain connects TRBV20-1 to TRBJ2-4, with D tentatively TRBD1 (6 bases). The TCR sequence derives from a human donor who donated a stem cell graft to a child with acute lymphoblastic leukemia. Here the CDR3 reads CSACPPGARTANIQYF. The CDR3 coding sequence is TGCAGTGCTTGCCCCCCAGGGGCCCGGACGGCGAACATTCAGTACTTC.